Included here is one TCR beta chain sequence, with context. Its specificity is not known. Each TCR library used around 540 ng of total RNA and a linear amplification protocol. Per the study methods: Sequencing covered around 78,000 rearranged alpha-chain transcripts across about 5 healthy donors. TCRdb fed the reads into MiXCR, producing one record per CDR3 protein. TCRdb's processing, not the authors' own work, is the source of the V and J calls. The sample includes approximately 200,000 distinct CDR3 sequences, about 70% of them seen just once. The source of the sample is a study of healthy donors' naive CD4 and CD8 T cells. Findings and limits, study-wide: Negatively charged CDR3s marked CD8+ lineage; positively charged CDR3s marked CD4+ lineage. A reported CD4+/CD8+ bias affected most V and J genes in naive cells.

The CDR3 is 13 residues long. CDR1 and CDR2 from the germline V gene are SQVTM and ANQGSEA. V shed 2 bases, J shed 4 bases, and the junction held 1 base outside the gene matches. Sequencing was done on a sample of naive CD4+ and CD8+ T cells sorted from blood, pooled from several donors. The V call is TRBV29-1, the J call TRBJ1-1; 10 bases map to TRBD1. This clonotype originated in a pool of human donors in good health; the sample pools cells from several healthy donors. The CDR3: CSVERDRGTEAFF. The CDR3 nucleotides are TGCAGCGTTGAAAGGGACAGGGGCACTGAAGCTTTCTTT. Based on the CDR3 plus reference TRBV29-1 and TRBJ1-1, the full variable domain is SAVISQKPSRDICQRGTSLTIQCQVDSQVTMMFWYRQQPGQSLTLIATANQGSEATYESGFVIDKFPISRPNLTFSTLTVSNMSPEDSSIYLCSVERDRGTEAFFGQGTRLTVV.